This entry features one T cell receptor (beta chain) sequence. Its antigen is still unknown. No clone much larger than this one lies a single base away; base qualities are absent. In the paper's terms, the time point label means: about 28 days (+/-7) after the second vaccine dose. Because spike-specific TCR depth and breadth did not differ between the two schedules, AZD1222 recipients who got a second dose at roughly 4 weeks were pooled with those who got a second dose at roughly 12 weeks. Vaccinee samples came from UK trials COV001 and COV002, including a single-blind randomized controlled phase 2/3 trial of AZD1222 (ChAdOx1 nCoV-19) in healthy adults. Trial participant PBMC samples were collected at day 0 and day 28 after the second dose for TCRbeta chain sequencing. The CDR3 regions of human TCRbeta chains were subjected to immunosequencing. Regarding the original processing steps: TCRs in the repertoires were compared against a reference library of SARS-CoV-2-specific TCRs that had been generated with the MIRA antigen-specificity platform. Breadth meant the fraction of unique TCRs that were SARS-CoV-2-associated, whereas depth meant the fraction of total T cells that were SARS-CoV-2-associated. Using the MIRA data, each spike-specific TCR was mapped to the spike region that the TCR reacts to and placed in a CD4 or CD8 class. Log10-transformed breadth and depth values were compared by one-way ANOVA with Sidak's multiple comparisons tests. TCRdb took this table from immuneACCESS and kept in-frame rearrangements with V and J called. Such tables lack part of the clones; where checked against another copy, unresolved V genes explain under half of the gap, and the rest is unexplained. V and J calls plus clone size are reproduced from that table; the DNA served to infer D and trimming. This sample comprises roughly 140,000 clones, 90% of them detected only once. In total, the top ten clones hold approximately 1.6% of the sample.

The data derive from a study of T cell responses to AZD1222 COVID-19 vaccine (dated by TCRdb to the early 2020s). A note on the overall study: A total of 230 or so trial participants underwent TCR sequencing, of whom some 210 received two doses of AZD1222 and around 26 received two doses of the MenACWY control vaccine. Trial participants were enrolled into age subgroups of 18-55, 56-69 and 70-plus years, which contained around 150, 29 and 61 TCR-sequenced participants, respectively.

At the junction V is shortened by 6 bases and J by 3 bases, with 12 bases in between. CDR1 and CDR2 are read off the germline V gene as MNHEY and SVGAGI. The CDR3, from cysteine to phenylalanine, totals 14 residues. The kept DNA is CDR3 alone, 42 bases in frame from the first base. General study outcomes and caveats: Vaccine-associated CD4 TCRs spanned the whole spike protein, with dominant responses in regions 160-218 and 743-854. After two AZD1222 doses, both the breadth and the depth of spike-specific TCRs were significantly higher than at day 0 and than in MenACWY recipients. Because no day 14 peak-response samples were available, the repertoires could be characterized only after the peak T cell response. The 56-69-year group was small, and its depth increase did not reach significance, likely because of low power. Participants were mostly white British and included more females than males, and it was suggested by the authors that clonal diversity may have been underestimated. Conclusions about previously exposed vaccinees are limited because only six or seven AZD1222 recipients were SARS-CoV-2 seropositive at baseline. Nearly half of unique spike-specific TCRs reportedly recognized epitopes outside regions mutated in the B.1.351 and B.1.1.7 variants.

Sequences were derived from peripheral blood, sampled 28 days after the second AZD1222 dose. This TCR derives from an adult who received the AZD1222 COVID-19 vaccine. The sequence links TRBV6-5 to TRBJ1-3; there is no confident call for the D gene. CDR3 reads: CASSRRADGNTIYF. The DNA reads TGTGCCAGCAGCCGTAGGGCAGATGGAAACACCATATATTTT.